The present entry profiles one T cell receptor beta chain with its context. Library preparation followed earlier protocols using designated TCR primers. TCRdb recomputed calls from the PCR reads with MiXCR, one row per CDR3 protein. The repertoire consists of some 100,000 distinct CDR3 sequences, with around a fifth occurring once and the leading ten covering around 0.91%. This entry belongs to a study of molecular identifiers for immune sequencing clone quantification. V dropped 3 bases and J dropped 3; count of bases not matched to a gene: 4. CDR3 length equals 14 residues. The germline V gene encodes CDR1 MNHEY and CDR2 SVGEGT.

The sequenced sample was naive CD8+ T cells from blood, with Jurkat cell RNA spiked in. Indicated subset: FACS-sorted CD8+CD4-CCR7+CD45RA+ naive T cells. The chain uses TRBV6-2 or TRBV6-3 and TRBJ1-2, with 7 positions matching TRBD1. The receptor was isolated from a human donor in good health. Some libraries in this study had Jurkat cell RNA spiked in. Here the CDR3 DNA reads TGTGCCAGCAGTTATCAGGGGGTTTACTATGGCTACACCTTC. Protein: CASSYQGVYYGYTF.